This T cell receptor (beta chain) was captured by sequencing in a study of lymphopenia after photon versus proton radiotherapy. Per the germline V gene, CDR1 is PRHDT and CDR2 is FYEKMQ (reference sequence). The CDR3 has 14 residues. Germline trimming cut 3 bases from V and 5 bases from J; bases unmatched to any gene: 2. Details on this clone: Its antigen is currently unknown.

Study-level points and caveats: Post-nadir diversity loss with photons came from oligoclonal expansion, particularly CD8+ Temra cells. Under photons, naive T cells and diversity fell while effector/memory populations rose.

The method was immunoSEQ multiplex PCR; TCRdb's version includes in-frame clones alone and lacks a portion of them. The sample lists fewer than 40,000 clones, 94% occurring once. The material was peripheral blood, obtained from a patient treated with photon-based radiotherapy. The chain recombines TRBV13 with TRBJ2-7; 12 nucleotides line up with TRBD1. This TCR derives from a woman aged 50 to 60 with cholangiocarcinoma. The CDR3 coding sequence is TGTGCCAGCAGCTTCGGGGACAGGGGGCACGAGCAGTACTTC. Translated, it gives CASSFGDRGHEQYF. Drawing the rest from reference TRBV13 and TRBJ2-7, the complete variable domain is AAGVIQSPRHLIKEKRETATLKCYPIPRHDTVYWYQQGPGQDPQFLISFYEKMQSDKGSIPDRFSAQQFSDYHSELNMSSLELGDSALYFCASSFGDRGHEQYFGPGTRLTVT.